This T cell receptor (beta chain) was recorded in a study of blood T cell repertoires in COVID-19. Deletions cut 2 bases from V and 4 bases from J, with 8 bases between. CDR3 size: 13 residues. CDR1 and CDR2 from the germline V gene are SGHDN and FVKESK. Method: immunoSEQ multiplex PCR; TCRdb's copy keeps in-frame clones and lacks some. The sample holds about 180,000 clones, 70% to 90% seen once. The sequencing input was peripheral blood. V gene TRBV14 combines with J gene TRBJ1-1, with a possible D match to TRBD1 (5 bases). This receptor was obtained from a man aged 50-60 years with active or convalescent COVID-19. This CDR3 is CASSQQGITEAFF. In DNA form, the CDR3 reads TGTGCCAGCAGCCAACAGGGAATCACTGAAGCTTTCTTT.